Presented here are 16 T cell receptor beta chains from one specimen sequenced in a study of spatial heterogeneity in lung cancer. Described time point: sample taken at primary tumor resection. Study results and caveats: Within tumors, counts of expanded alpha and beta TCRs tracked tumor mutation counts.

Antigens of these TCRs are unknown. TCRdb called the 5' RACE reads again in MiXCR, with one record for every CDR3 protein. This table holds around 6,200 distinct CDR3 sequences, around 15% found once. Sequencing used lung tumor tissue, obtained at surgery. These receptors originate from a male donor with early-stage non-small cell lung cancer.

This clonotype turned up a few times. CDR3 DNA: TGTGCCAGCAGTTATAACAGGGGCAATGAAAAACTGTTTTTT. Residues: CASSYNRGNEKLFF. The chain employs TRBV6-5 and TRBJ1-4; 7 positions match TRBD1. The CDR3 consists of 14 residues. J was trimmed by 5 bases and V by 3 bases; bases with no gene match: 3. Germline CDR1 MNHEY, CDR2 SVGAGI.

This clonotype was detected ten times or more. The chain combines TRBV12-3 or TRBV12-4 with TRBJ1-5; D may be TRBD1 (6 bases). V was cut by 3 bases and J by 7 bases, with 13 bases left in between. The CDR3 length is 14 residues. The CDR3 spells CASSFSGAEQPQHF. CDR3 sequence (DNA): TGTGCCAGCAGTTTTTCAGGGGCCGAACAGCCCCAGCATTTT.

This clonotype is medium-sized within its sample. CDR3 coding DNA: TGTGCCAGCAGCTTGGGTGCTAGCGGGAGGGCCGGGGAGCTGTTTTTT. It translates to CASSLGASGRAGELFF. The chain is built from TRBV11-2 and TRBJ2-2; 12 nucleotides agree with TRBD2. Per germline, CDR1 SGHAT and CDR2 FQNNGV. The CDR3 consists of 16 residues. Trimming removed 3 bases from V and 6 bases from J; junction bases left unmatched: 5.

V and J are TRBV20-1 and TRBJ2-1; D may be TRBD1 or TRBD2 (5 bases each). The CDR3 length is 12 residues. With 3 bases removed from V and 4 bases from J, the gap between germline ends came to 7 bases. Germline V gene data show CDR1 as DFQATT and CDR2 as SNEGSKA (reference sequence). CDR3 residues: CSASGAYNEQFF. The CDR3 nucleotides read TGCAGTGCTAGCGGGGCGTACAATGAGCAGTTCTTC.

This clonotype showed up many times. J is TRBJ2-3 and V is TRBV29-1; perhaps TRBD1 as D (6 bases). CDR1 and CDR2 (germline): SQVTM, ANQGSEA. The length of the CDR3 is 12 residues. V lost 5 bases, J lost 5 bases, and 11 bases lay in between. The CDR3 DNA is TGCAGCGTTACGACAGGCGAAGATACGCAGTATTTT. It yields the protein CSVTTGEDTQYF.

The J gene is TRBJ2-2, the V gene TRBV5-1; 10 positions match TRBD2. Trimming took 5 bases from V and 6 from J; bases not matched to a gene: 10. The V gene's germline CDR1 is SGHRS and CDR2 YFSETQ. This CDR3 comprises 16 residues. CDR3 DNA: TGCGCCAGCAGGCCGACCGGGACTAGCGACTCCGGGGAGCTGTTTTTT. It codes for CASRPTGTSDSGELFF.

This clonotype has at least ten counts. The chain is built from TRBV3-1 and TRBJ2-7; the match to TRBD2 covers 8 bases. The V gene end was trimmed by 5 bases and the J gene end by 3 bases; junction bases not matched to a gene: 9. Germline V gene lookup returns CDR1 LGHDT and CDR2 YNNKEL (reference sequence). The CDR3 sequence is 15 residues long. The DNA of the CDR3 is TGTGCCAGCAGCTTACGACTAGCGAGGTTCTACGAGCAGTACTTC. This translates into CASSLRLARFYEQYF.

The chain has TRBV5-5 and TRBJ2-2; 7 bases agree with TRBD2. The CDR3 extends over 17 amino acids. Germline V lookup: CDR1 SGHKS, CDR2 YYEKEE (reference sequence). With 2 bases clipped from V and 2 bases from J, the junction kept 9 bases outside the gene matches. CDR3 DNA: TGTGCCAGCAGCTTAATGGGGCTAGCGGAAAACACCGGGGAGCTGTTTTTT. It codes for CASSLMGLAENTGELFF.

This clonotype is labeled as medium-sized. The DNA for the CDR3 is TGTGCCAGTAAGGGACAGGGGGCATGGGCAGATACGCAGTATTTT. Amino acid sequence: CASKGQGAWADTQYF. This chain links TRBV19 with TRBJ2-3, with TRBD1 identical over 12 bases. The CDR3 has 15 residues. CDR1 and CDR2 (germline): LNHDA, SQIVND (reference sequence). The trim removed 7 bases at V and 4 bases at J, leaving 6 bases unmatched.

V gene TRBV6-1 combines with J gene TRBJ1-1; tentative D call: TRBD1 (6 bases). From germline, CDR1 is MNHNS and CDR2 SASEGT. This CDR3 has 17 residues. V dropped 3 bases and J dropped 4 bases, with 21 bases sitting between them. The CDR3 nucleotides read TGTGCCAGCAGTGAGTACAGGGTCGGTCTGATTGGCACTGAAGCTTTCTTT. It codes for CASSEYRVGLIGTEAFF.

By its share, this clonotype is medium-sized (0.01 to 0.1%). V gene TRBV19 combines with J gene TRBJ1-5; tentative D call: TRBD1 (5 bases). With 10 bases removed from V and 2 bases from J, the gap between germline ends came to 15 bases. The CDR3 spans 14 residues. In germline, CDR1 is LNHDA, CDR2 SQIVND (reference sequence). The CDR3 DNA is TGTGCCACGGAGCAGGGAGGAGGCAATCAGCCCCAGCATTTT. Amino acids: CATEQGGGNQPQHF.

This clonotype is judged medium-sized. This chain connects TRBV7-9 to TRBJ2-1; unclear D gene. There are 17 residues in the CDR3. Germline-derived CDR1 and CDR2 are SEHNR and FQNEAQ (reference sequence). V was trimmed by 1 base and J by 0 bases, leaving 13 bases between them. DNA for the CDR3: TGTGCCAGCAGCTTAGTATCGTCCATGAGCTCCTACAATGAGCAGTTCTTC. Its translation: CASSLVSSMSSYNEQFF.

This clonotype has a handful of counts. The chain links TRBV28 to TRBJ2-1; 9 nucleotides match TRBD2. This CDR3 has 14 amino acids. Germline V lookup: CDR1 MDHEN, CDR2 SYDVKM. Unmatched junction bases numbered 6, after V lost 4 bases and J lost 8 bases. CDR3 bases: TGTGCCAGCAGTTCGGGACTAGCCCTCGATGAGCAGTTCTTC. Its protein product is CASSSGLALDEQFF.

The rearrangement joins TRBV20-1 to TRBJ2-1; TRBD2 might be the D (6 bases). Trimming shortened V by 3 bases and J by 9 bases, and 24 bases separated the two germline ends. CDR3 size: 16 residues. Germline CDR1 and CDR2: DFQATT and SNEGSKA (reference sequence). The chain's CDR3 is CSARGGVTSLGAEQFF. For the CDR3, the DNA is TGCAGTGCTAGGGGGGGAGTCACTAGTCTCGGCGCTGAGCAGTTCTTC.

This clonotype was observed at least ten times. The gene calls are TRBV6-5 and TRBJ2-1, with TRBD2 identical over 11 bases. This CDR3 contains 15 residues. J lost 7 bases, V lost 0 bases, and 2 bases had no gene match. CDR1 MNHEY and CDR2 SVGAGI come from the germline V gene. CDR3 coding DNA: TGTGCCAGCAGTTACTCGAGACTAGCGGGGAATGAGCAGTTCTTC. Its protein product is CASSYSRLAGNEQFF.

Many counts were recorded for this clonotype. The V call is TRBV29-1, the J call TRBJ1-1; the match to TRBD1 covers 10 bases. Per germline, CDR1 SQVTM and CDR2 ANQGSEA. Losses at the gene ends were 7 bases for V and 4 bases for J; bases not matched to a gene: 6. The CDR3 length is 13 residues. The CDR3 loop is CSGRDRGATEAFF. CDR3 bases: TGCAGCGGCAGGGACAGGGGAGCCACTGAAGCTTTCTTT.